This T cell receptor (beta chain) was documented in a study of blood T cell repertoires in COVID-19. Overall study: Samples of COVID-19 (acute and convalescent) were obtained from the United States, Italy and Spain.

Those enrolled, adults aged roughly 18 to 90 years, came from around 24 US areas. Categorization into cohorts depended on clinical history that participants reported. It was within 2 weeks before study entry that exposed participants met a COVID-19 case. The table came from immunoSEQ multiplex PCR; TCRdb's copy has only in-frame clones and leaves some out. The sample has a few hundred thousand clones, just over 90% seen once. The receptor's source is a woman aged 40-49 years who had been exposed to COVID-19. Sequenced sample: PBMCs or T cells enriched from blood (not recorded which).

DNA of the CDR3: TGTGCCAGCAGCTTCAGGGGGCTAGCGGTGTACACCGGGGAGCTGTTTTTT. Translated, it gives CASSFRGLAVYTGELFF. The rearrangement joins TRBV4-2 to TRBJ2-2; perhaps TRBD1 as D (8 bases). The length of the CDR3 is 17 residues. With 5 bases removed from V and 3 bases from J, the gap between germline ends came to 19 bases. Germline CDR1 and CDR2: LGHNA and YNFKEQ.